There are a few counts of the clone carrying this T cell receptor beta chain. TCRdb itself ran the 5' RACE reads through MiXCR, one entry per CDR3 protein. The table records 100,000 to 130,000 distinct CDR3 sequences, 11% of them present only once. The data are from a study of early T cells in non-severe SARS-CoV-2 infection. The clonotype comes from an adult who was a healthcare worker with PCR-confirmed SARS-CoV-2 infection or an uninfected control (not recorded which). Sequencing input: whole blood.

The CDR3 DNA reads as TGTGCCAGCAGTCCTGACAGGGCCTCATATAATTCACCCCTCCACTTT. Translated: CASSPDRASYNSPLHF. This chain uses TRBV6-5 with TRBJ1-6, with 7 bases that match TRBD1. V lost 5 bases, J lost 4 bases, and 8 bases stayed unmatched. This CDR3 comprises 16 residues. Germline loops: CDR1 MNHEY, CDR2 SVGAGI.